These 3 T cell receptor beta chains were sequenced from one sample in a study of human T cells and chemical hapten exposure. Regarding time point: pre-sensitization, week 0. The treatment: therapeutic diphenylcyclopropenone sensitization with weekly scalp DPC. TCRdb processed the RACE reads anew with MiXCR; each CDR3 protein has one entry. Here the sample spans about 380,000 distinct CDR3 sequences, approximately 5.1% being singletons. Material: whole blood, obtained in connection with sensitization to the hapten diphenylcyclopropenone (DPC). Receptors were obtained from a woman aged 45 to 65 with alopecia areata. Some clones in this sample may be carry-over from other donors' samples.

The sample holds a few counts of this clonotype. The rearrangement joins TRBV6-5 to TRBJ1-6, with unresolved D. Germline values: CDR1 MNHEY, CDR2 SVGAGI. Trimming left V 5 bases short and J 2 bases short, with 13 bases between. This CDR3 contains 16 residues. The CDR3 nucleotides read TGTGCCAGCAGTACCGAGTCAGGACCCTATAATTCACCCCTCCACTTT. This sequence encodes CASSTESGPYNSPLHF.

The chain has TRBV28 and TRBJ1-5, with a tentative D call TRBD1 (5 bases). Germline CDR1 is MDHEN and CDR2 is SYDVKM. The CDR3 extends over 14 amino acids. The V end was cut by 5 bases, the J end by 10 bases, with 18 bases between. The CDR3 loop reads CASSPSGALRPQHF. CDR3 DNA: TGTGCCAGCAGTCCCTCCGGGGCGCTTCGACCCCAGCATTTT.

The chain has TRBV9 and TRBJ2-7, with D perhaps TRBD2 (6 bases). Germline CDR1 is SGDLS and CDR2 is YYNGEE. V was clipped by 0 bases and J by 0 bases, with 7 bases between them. This CDR3 is built from 14 residues. Written as DNA, the CDR3 is TGTGCCAGCAGCGTAGTCGGGAGCTCCTACGAGCAGTACTTC. It encodes CASSVVGSSYEQYF.